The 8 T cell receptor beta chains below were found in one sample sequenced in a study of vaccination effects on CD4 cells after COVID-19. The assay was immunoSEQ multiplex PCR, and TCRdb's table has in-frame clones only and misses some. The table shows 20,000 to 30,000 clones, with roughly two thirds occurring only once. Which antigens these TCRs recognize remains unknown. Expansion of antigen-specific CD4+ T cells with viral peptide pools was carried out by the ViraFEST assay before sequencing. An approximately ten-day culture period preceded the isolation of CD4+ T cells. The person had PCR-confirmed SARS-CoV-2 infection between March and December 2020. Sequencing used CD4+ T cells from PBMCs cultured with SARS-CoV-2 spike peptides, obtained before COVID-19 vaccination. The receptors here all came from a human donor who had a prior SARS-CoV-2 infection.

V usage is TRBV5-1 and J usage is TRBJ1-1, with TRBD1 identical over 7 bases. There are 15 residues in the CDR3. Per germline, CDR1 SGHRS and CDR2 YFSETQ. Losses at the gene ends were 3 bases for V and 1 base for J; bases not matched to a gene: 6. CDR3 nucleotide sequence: TGCGCCAGCAGCTCCAGGGGACAGACGAACACTGAAGCTTTCTTT. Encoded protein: CASSSRGQTNTEAFF.

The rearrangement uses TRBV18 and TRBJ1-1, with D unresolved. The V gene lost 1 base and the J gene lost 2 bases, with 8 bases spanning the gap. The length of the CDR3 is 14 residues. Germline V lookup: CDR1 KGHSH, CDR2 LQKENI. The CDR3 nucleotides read TGTGCCAGCTCACCACTCCAGGCAAACACTGAAGCTTTCTTT. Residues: CASSPLQANTEAFF.

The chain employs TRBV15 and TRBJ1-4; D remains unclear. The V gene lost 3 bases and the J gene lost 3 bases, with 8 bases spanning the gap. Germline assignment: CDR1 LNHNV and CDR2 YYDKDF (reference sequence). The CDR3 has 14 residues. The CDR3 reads CATSSGQPNEKLFF. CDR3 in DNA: TGTGCCACCAGCAGCGGGCAGCCTAATGAAAAACTGTTTTTT.

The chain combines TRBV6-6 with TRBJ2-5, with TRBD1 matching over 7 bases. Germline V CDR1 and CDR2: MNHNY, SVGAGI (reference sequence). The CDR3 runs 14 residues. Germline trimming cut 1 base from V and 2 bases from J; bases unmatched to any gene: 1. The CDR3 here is CASSYLTGQETQYF. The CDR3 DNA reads TGTGCCAGCAGTTACTTGACAGGGCAAGAGACCCAGTACTTC.

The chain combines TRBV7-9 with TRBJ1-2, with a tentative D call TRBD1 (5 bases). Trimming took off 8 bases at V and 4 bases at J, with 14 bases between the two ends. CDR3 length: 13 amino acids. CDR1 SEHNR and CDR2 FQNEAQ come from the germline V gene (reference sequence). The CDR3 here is CASRPAGLYGYTF. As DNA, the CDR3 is TGTGCCAGCCGCCCGGCAGGGCTCTATGGCTACACCTTC.

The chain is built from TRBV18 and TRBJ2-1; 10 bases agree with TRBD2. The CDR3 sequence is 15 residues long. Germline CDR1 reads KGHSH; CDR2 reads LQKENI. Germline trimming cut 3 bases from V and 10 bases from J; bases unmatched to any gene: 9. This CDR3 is CASSPLLAGEGEQFF. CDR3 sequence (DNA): TGTGCCAGCTCACCGTTGCTAGCGGGGGAAGGGGAGCAGTTCTTC.

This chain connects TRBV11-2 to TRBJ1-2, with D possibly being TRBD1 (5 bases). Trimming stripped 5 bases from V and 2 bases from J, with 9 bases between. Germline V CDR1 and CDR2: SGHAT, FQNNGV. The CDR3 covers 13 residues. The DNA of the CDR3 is TGTGCCAGCAGCCGACAGATGAACTATGGCTACACCTTC. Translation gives CASSRQMNYGYTF. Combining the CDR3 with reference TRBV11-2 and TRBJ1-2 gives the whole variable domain EAGVAQSPRYKIIEKRQSVAFWCNPISGHATLYWYQQILGQGPKLLIQFQNNGVVDDSQLPKDRFSAERLKGVDSTLKIQPAKLEDSAVYLCASSRQMNYGYTFGSGTRLTVV.

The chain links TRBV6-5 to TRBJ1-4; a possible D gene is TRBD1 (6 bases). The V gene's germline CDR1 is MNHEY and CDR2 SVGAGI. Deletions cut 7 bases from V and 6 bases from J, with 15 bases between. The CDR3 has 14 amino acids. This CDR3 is CASTSGGADEKLFF. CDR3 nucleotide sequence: TGTGCCAGCACTTCTGGGGGGGCTGATGAAAAACTGTTTTTT.